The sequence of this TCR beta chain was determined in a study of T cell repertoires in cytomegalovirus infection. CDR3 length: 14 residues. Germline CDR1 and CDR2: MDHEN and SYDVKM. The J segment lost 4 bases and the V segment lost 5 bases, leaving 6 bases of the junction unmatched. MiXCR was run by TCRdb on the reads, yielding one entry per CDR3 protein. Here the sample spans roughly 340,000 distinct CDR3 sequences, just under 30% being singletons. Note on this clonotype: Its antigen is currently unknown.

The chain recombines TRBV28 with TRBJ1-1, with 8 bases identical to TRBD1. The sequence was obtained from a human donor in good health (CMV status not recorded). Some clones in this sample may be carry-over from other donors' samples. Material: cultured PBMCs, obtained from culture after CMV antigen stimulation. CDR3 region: CASSIPDRATEAFF. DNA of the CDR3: TGTGCCAGCAGTATACCGGACAGGGCCACTGAAGCTTTCTTT.